This T cell receptor beta chain was captured by sequencing in a study of shared clonotypes between healthy human individuals. Study context: Per-donor plates numbered three CD4 naive, three CD4 memory, two CD8 naive and one CD8 memory.

General study results and limits: Non-shared clonotypes were found to have lower generation probabilities than the clonotypes that were shared by all four of the sorted-subset donors.

Concerning this clone: What it binds is unknown.

Germline values: CDR1 MGHRA, CDR2 YSYEKL. The CDR3 is made up of 12 amino acids. Trimming removed 3 bases at V and 8 bases at J, with 7 bases between. Roughly 200 ng DNA, about 30,000 T cell genomes, went into each sorted-subset replicate PCR. This table comes from immunoSEQ multiplex PCR, and its TCRdb copy is limited to in-frame clones, with some not included. The sample carries around 700,000 clones, over 65% recorded once. This sequence was found in a woman aged 25 to 39 in good health. Specimen: memory CD4+ T cells sorted from blood. This sample's subset: CD45RA-negative fraction. The rearrangement links TRBV4-1 to TRBJ1-4; D unresolved. In nucleotides, the CDR3 is TGCGCCAGCAGCCAGTCTTGGGAAAAACTGTTTTTT. Translating gives CASSQSWEKLFF.